This TCR beta chain was observed in a study of shared clonotypes between healthy human individuals. Whole-study findings and limits: Naive subsets usually exceeded memory subsets in estimated richness.

As concerns this clone: No antigen is known for it.

Sorted-subset replicate PCR reactions contained 200 ng DNA, corresponding to approximately 30,000 T cell genomes. TCRdb's table, derived via immunoSEQ multiplex PCR, lists solely in-frame clones and lacks some. Of over 800,000 clones in the sample, roughly 92% are singletons; the top ten hold more than 20%. V shed 8 bases, J shed 4 bases, and the junction held 10 bases outside the gene matches. This CDR3 comprises 15 residues. Germline CDR1 is SGHAT and CDR2 is FQNNGV. Naive CD8 populations comprised CD45RO-negative cells positively selected for CCR7, excluding terminally differentiated effector memory CD45RA+ cells. Caucasian adults residing in Nashville, Tennessee made up all the donors.

The origin of this receptor is a man aged 25-40 years in good health. Sequencing was carried out using naive CD8+ T cells sorted from blood. The V call is TRBV11-2, the J call TRBJ2-5; TRBD2 aligns across 10 bases. CDR3 sequence: CASPGLAVWGETQYF. The CDR3 region has the DNA TGTGCCAGCCCTGGACTAGCGGTTTGGGGAGAGACCCAGTACTTC.